This TCR beta chain was retrieved from a study of identical twins. A universal primer binding site was introduced by template switching. The final cDNA contained unique molecular identifiers. One entry per CDR3 protein results from TCRdb running MiXCR on the 5' RACE reads. The table has a few hundred thousand distinct CDR3 sequences, 12% seen once; the top ten hold roughly 4.2%. Germline values: CDR1 SQVTM, CDR2 ANQGSEA. The CDR3 sequence is 15 residues long. Trimming left V 7 bases short and J 1 base short, with 17 bases between. This clonotype was seen repeatedly, ten times or more. These same records also appear under a second study, on yellow fever vaccine responses in identical twins. In that study: In identical twins, vaccine T cell responses appeared partly shared and partly individual.

This chain connects TRBV29-1 to TRBJ2-4; D perhaps matches TRBD2 (5 bases). The clonotype comes from a woman aged 18-35 years in good health. The specimen sequenced was memory (CD45RO+) T cells sorted from blood. The CDR3 sequence: CSALDPRGAKNIQYF. The CDR3 bases are TGCAGCGCCCTCGACCCCAGAGGGGCCAAAAACATTCAGTACTTC.